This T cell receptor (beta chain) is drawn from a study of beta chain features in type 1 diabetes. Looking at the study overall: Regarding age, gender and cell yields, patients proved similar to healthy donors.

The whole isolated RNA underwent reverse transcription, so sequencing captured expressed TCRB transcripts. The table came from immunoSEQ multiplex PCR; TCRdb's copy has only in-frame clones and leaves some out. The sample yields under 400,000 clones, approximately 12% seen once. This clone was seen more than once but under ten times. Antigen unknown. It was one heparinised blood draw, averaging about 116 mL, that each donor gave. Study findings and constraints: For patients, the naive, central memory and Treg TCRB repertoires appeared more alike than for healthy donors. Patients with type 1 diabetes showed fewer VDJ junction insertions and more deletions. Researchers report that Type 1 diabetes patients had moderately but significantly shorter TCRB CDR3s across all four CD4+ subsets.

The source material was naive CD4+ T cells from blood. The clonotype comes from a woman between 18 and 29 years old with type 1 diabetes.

CDR3 in amino acids: CAITGSENEQFF. The CDR3, as DNA: TGTGCCATCACAGGGTCCGAAAATGAGCAGTTCTTC. The chain links TRBV10-3 to TRBJ2-1; D is perhaps TRBD1 (5 bases). Germline CDR1 and CDR2: ENHRY and SYGVKD. V lost 7 bases and J lost 7, with 11 bases in between. The CDR3 extends over 12 amino acids.